This TCR beta chain came from a study of blood T cell repertoires in COVID-19. Across the study: From T cells, B-cell-depleted T cells, or PBMCs came the material, which was cDNA or gDNA.

Using immunoSEQ multiplex PCR, the repertoire was profiled, and TCRdb retains in-frame clones only, with some absent. The sample gives approximately 210,000 clones, less than 85% of which show up once; 2% to 3% is in the top ten. The CDR3 consists of 12 residues. V lost 5 bases and J 11 bases, leaving 16 bases between the germline ends. Looked up from germline, CDR1 is SGDLS and CDR2 is YYNGEE. Sequenced sample: peripheral blood. This TCR came from a woman in her seventies with active or convalescent COVID-19. J is TRBJ1-1 and V is TRBV9; no clear D. CDR3 DNA sequence: TGTGCCAGCAGTTCTGGAGTCAGCAAGGCTTTCTTT. It specifies CASSSGVSKAFF.